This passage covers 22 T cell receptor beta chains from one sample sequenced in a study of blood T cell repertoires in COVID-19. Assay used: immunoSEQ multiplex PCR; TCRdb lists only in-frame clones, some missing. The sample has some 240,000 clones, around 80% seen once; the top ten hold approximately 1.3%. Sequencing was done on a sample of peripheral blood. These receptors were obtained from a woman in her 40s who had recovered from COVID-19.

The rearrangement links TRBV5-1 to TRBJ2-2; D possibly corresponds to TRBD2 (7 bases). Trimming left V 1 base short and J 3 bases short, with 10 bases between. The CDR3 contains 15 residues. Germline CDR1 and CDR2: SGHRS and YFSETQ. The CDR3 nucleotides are TGCGCCAGCAGCTTGATAGGGGGGGACACCGGGGAGCTGTTTTTT. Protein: CASSLIGGDTGELFF.

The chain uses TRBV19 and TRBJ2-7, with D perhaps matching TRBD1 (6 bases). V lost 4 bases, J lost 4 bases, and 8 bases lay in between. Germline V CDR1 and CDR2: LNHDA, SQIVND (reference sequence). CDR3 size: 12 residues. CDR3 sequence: CASSSQGYEQYF. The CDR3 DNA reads TGTGCCAGTAGTAGCCAGGGGTACGAGCAGTACTTC.

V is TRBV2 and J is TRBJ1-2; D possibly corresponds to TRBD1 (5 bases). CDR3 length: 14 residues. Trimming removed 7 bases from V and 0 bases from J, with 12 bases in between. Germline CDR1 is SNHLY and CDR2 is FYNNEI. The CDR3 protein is CASNTAGTNYGYTF. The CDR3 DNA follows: TGTGCCAGCAACACGGCAGGGACTAACTATGGCTACACCTTC.

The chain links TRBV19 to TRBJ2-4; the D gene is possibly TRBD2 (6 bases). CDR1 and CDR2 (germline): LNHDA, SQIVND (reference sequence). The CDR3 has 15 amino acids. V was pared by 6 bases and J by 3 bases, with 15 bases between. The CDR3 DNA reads TGTGCCAGTAGCACGACTGGGGAGGTCAAAAACATTCAGTACTTC. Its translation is CASSTTGEVKNIQYF.

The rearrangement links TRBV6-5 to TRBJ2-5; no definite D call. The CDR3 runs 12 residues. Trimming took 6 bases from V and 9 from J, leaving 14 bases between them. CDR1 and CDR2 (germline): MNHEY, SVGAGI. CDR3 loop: CASRAATRAQYF. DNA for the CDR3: TGTGCCAGCAGAGCTGCTACCCGGGCCCAGTACTTC.

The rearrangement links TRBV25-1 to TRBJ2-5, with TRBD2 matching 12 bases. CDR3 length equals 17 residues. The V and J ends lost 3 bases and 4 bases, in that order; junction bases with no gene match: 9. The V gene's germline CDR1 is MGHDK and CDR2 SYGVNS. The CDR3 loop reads CASSDSKTSGGGETQYF. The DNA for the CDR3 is TGTGCCAGCAGTGATTCCAAGACTAGCGGGGGAGGAGAGACCCAGTACTTC.

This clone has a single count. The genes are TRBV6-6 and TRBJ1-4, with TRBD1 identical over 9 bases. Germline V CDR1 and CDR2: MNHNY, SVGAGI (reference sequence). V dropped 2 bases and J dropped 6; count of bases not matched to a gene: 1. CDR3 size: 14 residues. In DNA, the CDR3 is TGTGCCAGCAGTTACACAGGGGGCCATGAAAAACTGTTTTTT. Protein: CASSYTGGHEKLFF.

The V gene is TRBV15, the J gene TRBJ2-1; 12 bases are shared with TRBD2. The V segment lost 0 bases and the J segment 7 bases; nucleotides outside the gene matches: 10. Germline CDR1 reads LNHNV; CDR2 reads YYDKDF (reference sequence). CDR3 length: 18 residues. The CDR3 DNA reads TGTGCCACCAGCAGAGATAGCCCGACTAGCGGGGGTTCAAATGAGCAGTTCTTC. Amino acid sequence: CATSRDSPTSGGSNEQFF.

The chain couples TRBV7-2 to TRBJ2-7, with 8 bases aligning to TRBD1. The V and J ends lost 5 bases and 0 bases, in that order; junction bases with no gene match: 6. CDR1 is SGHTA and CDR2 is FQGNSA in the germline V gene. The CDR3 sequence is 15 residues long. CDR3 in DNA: TGTGCCAGCAGCCCTAGACAGGGGAACTCCTACGAGCAGTACTTC. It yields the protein CASSPRQGNSYEQYF.

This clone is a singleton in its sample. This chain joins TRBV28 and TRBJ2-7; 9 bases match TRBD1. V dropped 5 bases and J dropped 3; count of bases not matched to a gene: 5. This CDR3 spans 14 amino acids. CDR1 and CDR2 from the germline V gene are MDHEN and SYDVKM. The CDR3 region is CASSMDRGRYEQYF. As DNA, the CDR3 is TGTGCCAGCAGTATGGACAGGGGTCGCTACGAGCAGTACTTC. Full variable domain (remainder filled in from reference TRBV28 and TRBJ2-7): DVKVTQSSRYLVKRTGEKVFLECVQDMDHENMFWYRQDPGLGLRLIYFSYDVKMKEKGDIPEGYSVSREKKERFSLILESASTNQTSMYLCASSMDRGRYEQYFGPGTRLTVT.

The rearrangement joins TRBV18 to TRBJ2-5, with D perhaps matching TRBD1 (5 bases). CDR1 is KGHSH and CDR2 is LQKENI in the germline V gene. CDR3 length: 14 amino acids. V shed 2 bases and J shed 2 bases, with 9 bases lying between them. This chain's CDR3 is CASSPGAVQETQYF. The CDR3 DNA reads TGTGCCAGCTCACCAGGGGCAGTTCAAGAGACCCAGTACTTC. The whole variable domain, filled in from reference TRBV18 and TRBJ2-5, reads NAGVMQNPRHLVRRRGQEARLRCSPMKGHSHVYWYRQLPEEGLKFMVYLQKENIIDESGMPKERFSAEFPKEGPSILRIQQVVRGDSAAYFCASSPGAVQETQYFGPGTRLLVL.

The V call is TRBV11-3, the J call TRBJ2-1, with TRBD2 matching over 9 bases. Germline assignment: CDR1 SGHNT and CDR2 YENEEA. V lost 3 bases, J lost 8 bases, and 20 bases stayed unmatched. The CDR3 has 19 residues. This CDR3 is CASSFPGGGVLGPSDEQFF. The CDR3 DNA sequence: TGTGCCAGCAGCTTTCCCGGCGGGGGGGTACTGGGGCCGTCGGATGAGCAGTTCTTC.

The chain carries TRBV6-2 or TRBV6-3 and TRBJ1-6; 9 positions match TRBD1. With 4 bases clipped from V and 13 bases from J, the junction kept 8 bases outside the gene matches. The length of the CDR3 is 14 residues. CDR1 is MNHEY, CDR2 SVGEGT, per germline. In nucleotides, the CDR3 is TGTGCCAGCAGTTTGGGACAGGGTCTGGGTCCCCTCCACTTT. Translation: CASSLGQGLGPLHF.

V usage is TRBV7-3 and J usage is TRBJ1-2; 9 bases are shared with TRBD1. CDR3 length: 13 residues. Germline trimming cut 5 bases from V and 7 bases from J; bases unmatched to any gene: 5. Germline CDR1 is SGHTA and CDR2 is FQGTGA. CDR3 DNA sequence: TGTGCCAGCAGCACTCAACAGGGGGCTGGCTACACCTTC. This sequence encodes CASSTQQGAGYTF.

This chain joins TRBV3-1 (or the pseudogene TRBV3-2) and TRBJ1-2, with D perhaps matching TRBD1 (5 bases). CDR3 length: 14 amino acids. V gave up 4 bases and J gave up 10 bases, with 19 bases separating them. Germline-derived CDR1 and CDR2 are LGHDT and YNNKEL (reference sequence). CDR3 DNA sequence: TGTGCCAGCAGCCCCGTTGCGGGGCACCGCTTCTACACCTTC. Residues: CASSPVAGHRFYTF.

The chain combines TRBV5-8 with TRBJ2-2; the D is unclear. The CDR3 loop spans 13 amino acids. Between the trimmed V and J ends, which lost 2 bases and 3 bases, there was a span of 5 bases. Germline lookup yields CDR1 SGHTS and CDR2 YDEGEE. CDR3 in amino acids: CASSLFYTGELFF. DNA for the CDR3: TGTGCCAGCAGCTTATTCTACACCGGGGAGCTGTTTTTT. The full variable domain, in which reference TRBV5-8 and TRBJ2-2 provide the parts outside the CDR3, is EAGVTQSPTHLIKTRGQQATLRCSPISGHTSVYWYQQALGLGLQFLLWYDEGEERNRGNFPPRFSGRQFPNYSSELNVNALELEDSALYLCASSLFYTGELFFGEGSRLTVL.

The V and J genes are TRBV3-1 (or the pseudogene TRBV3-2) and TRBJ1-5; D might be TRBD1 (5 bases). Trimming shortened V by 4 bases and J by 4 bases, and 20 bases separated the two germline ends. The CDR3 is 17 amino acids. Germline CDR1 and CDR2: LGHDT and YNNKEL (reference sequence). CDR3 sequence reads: CASSLSIGGVRNQPQHF. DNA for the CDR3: TGTGCCAGCAGCCTTAGTATCGGGGGTGTTCGGAATCAGCCCCAGCATTTT.

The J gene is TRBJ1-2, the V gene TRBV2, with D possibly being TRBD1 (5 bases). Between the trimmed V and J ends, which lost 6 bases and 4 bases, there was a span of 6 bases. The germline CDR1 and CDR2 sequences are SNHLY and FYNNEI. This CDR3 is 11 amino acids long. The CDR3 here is CASRTVYGYTF. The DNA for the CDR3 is TGTGCCAGCAGGACAGTCTATGGCTACACCTTC.

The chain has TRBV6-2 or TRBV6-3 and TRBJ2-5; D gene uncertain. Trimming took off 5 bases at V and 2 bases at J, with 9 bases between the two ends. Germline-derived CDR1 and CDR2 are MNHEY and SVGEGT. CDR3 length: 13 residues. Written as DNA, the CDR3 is TGTGCCAGCAGTACTTCTACGCAAGAGACCCAGTACTTC. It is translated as CASSTSTQETQYF.

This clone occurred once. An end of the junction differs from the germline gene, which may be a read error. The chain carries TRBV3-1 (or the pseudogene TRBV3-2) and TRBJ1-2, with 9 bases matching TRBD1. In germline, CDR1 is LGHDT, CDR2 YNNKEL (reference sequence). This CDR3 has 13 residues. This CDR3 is CASSQDTRTGGFF. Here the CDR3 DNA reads TGTGCCAGCAGCCAAGATACACGTACAGGGGGCTTCTTC.

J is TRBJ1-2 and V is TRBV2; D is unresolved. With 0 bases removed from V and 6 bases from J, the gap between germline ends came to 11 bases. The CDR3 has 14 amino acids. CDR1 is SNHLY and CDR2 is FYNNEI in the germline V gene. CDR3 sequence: CASSEAAGMDGYTF. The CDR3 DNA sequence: TGTGCCAGCAGTGAAGCGGCGGGGATGGATGGCTACACCTTC.

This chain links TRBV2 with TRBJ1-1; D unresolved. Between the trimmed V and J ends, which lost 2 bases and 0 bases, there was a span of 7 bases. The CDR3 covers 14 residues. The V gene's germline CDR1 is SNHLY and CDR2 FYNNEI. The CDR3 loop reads CASSEPNMNTEAFF. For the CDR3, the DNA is TGTGCCAGCAGTGAACCTAATATGAACACTGAAGCTTTCTTT. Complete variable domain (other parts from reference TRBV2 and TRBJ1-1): EPEVTQTPSHQVTQMGQEVILRCVPISNHLYFYWYRQILGQKVEFLVSFYNNEISEKSEIFDDQFSVERPDGSNFTLKIRSTKLEDSAMYFCASSEPNMNTEAFFGQGTRLTVV.